These 8 T cell receptor beta chains were sequenced from one sample in a study of shared clonotypes between healthy human individuals. Assay: immunoSEQ multiplex PCR; the TCRdb copy retains only in-frame clones and omits some. Of about 1.5 million clones in the sample, approximately 98% are singletons; the top ten hold about 0.45%. The sample consisted of naive CD4+ T cells sorted from blood. As to subset: CD45RA+ positively selected. The origin of the receptors is a man under 40 in good health.

This chain connects TRBV16 to TRBJ2-5; D is undetermined. Germline assignment: CDR1 KGHSY and CDR2 FQNENV. The CDR3 contains 11 residues. Trimming cost V 0 bases and J 9 bases, with 5 bases left between them. CDR3 sequence (DNA): TGTGCCAGCAGCCAATCGACGGCCCAGTACTTC. Protein sequence: CASSQSTAQYF.

The chain carries TRBV6-5 and TRBJ1-2, with D hard to call. This CDR3 has 15 amino acids. Germline CDR1 MNHEY, CDR2 SVGAGI. The V gene lost 4 bases and the J gene lost 4 bases, with 16 bases spanning the gap. The DNA of the CDR3 is TGTGCCAGCAGTTCCAACTTCGACCGGACCTATGGCTACACCTTC. Protein product: CASSSNFDRTYGYTF.

The chain carries TRBV29-1 and TRBJ2-3, with TRBD2 identical over 8 bases. CDR1 is SQVTM, CDR2 ANQGSEA, per germline. Trimming cost V 3 bases and J 1 base; bases outside gene matches: 0. This CDR3 is 13 amino acids long. As DNA, the CDR3 is TGCAGCGTTGAGCGGGGGGGCACAGATACGCAGTATTTT. This encodes CSVERGGTDTQYF.

The V gene is TRBV7-9, the J gene TRBJ2-3; 8 nucleotides line up with TRBD2. Germline V CDR1 and CDR2: SEHNR, FQNEAQ (reference sequence). J lost 3 bases, V lost 6 bases, and 8 bases had no gene match. The CDR3 totals 15 residues. CDR3 region: CASRRTGTSTDTQYF. The CDR3 region has the DNA TGTGCCAGCAGGCGCACCGGGACTAGTACAGATACGCAGTATTTT.

This chain joins TRBV29-1 and TRBJ1-2; 9 bases map to TRBD1. The CDR3 covers 13 residues. Trimming cost V 6 bases and J 6 bases; bases outside gene matches: 8. The V gene's germline CDR1 is SQVTM and CDR2 ANQGSEA. The CDR3 sequence: CSVGQGVSNGYTF. CDR3 sequence (DNA): TGCAGCGTGGGACAGGGAGTTAGTAATGGCTACACCTTC.

As DNA, the CDR3 is TGCGCCAGCAGTCGCGTTCCTAGCGGGAGCACCTACGAGCAGTACTTC. Protein sequence: CASSRVPSGSTYEQYF. The V call is TRBV5-1, the J call TRBJ2-7; TRBD2 matches at 10 bases. There are 16 residues in the CDR3. After removal of 5 bases from V and 2 bases from J, the junction contained 10 bases not matched to a gene. Germline CDR1 is SGHRS and CDR2 is YFSETQ.

CDR3 nucleotide sequence: TGTGCCAGCAGCTCTACTAGCGCCTGGGAGACCCAGTACTTC. It yields the protein CASSSTSAWETQYF. This chain joins TRBV21-1 and TRBJ2-5; the table's D call TRBD2 went unverified against the DNA. TRBV21-1 is designated a pseudogene. The CDR3 consists of 14 residues.

Here the CDR3 DNA reads TGTGCCAGCAGTTTTAGGGGAGGGGCTGGCTACACCTTC. Its translation is CASSFRGGAGYTF. The chain employs TRBV27 and TRBJ1-2, with D perhaps TRBD1 (5 bases). Looked up from germline, CDR1 is MNHEY and CDR2 is SMNVEV (reference sequence). Trimming pared 3 bases from V and 7 bases from J, leaving 12 bases between. CDR3 size: 13 residues.